Listed below are T cell receptor beta chains from one sample, sequenced in a study of blood T cell repertoires in COVID-19. Generated by immunoSEQ multiplex PCR, the TCRdb table keeps only in-frame clones and is missing some. The repertoire has about 49,000 clones, approximately 85% of them found once; the top ten carry more than 13%. Sequences were obtained from peripheral blood. The receptors originated from a human donor in a cohort sampled during active COVID-19. The CDR3 runs from the conserved cysteine through the conserved F or W. The order of the fields is D gene, J gene, V gene, clone size, CDR3 DNA, CDR3 protein. A D gene is named only where the DNA matches it firmly. Only some rows state a clone size, as once, few, many or a class for expanded clones.

>NA|TRBJ1-2|TRBV18|NA
TGTGCCAGCTCACCAGTAGCCAGGGGCTCGAATGGCTACACCTTC
CASSPVARGSNGYTF
>NA|TRBJ2-7|TRBV27|NA
TGTGCCAGCAGTTTTCGGCCAGGGGAAGGGGTAGTCTACGAGCAGTACTTC
CASSFRPGEGVVYEQYF
>NA|TRBJ2-2|TRBV30|NA
TGTGCCTGGAACCTGGGGGCGTATTACACCGGGGAGCTGTTTTTT
CAWNLGAYYTGELFF
>TRBD2|TRBJ2-5|TRBV2|NA
TGTGCCAGCAGCAGACTAGCGGGAGCCCAAGAGACCCAGTACTTC
CASSRLAGAQETQYF
>NA|TRBJ2-3|TRBV28|once
TGTGCCAGCAGCTCTTCCAGGGGGCAGTATTTT
CASSSSRGQYF
>TRBD1|TRBJ1-1|TRBV18|few
TGTGCCAGCTCATGGGGACAGGGCGACACTGAAGCTTTCTTT
CASSWGQGDTEAFF
>NA|TRBJ2-5|TRBV29-1|NA
TGCAGCGTTGAAGAGAGTGGTACGGAGACCCAGTACTTC
CSVEESGTETQYF
>NA|TRBJ2-5|TRBV6-1|NA
TGTGCCAGCAGTGACGGTACAGGGCGCGGAGAGACCCAGTACTTC
CASSDGTGRGETQYF
>NA|TRBJ1-2|TRBV11-2|NA
TGTGCCAGCAGCTATCGGCAGGGCTACTACACCTTC
CASSYRQGYYTF
>NA|TRBJ1-2|TRBV14|NA
TGTGCCAGCAGCCAAGGCACGGTGGGAACAGGGATATATGGCTACACCTTC
CASSQGTVGTGIYGYTF
>TRBD2|TRBJ2-4|TRBV7-2|NA
TGTGCCAGCAGCCAACAAAACCGGGACTACACATCAATTCAGTACTTC
CASSQQNRDYTSIQYF
>TRBD1|TRBJ1-6|TRBV6-1|NA
TGTGCCAGCAGTGAAACAGGGGGTGCTTTTAATTCACCCCTCCACTTT
CASSETGGAFNSPLHF
>NA|TRBJ2-5|TRBV7-2|NA
TGTGCCAGCAGCTTATACGGGGTGAAAGAGACCCAGTACTTC
CASSLYGVKETQYF
>NA|TRBJ1-1|TRBV3-1/TRBV3-2|NA
TGTGCCAGCAGCCAAGTGGGCGACACTGAAGCTTTCTTT
CASSQVGDTEAFF
>NA|TRBJ1-3|TRBV11-2|NA
TGTGCCAGCAGCTCCTACAAGGGGAAGGGAAACACCATATATTTT
CASSSYKGKGNTIYF
>TRBD1|TRBJ1-4|TRBV5-1|NA
TGCGCCAGCAGCTTGGCCGGGACAGGGAATGAAAAACTGTTTTTT
CASSLAGTGNEKLFF
>TRBD2|TRBJ2-7|TRBV27|few
TGTGCCAGCAGTTCGGGACTAGCGGGGGGCCTCGTCGTCGAGCAGTACTTC
CASSSGLAGGLVVEQYF
>TRBD1|TRBJ1-2|TRBV30|NA
TGTGCCTTCGGGAGACAGGGGTCTGGCTACACCTTC
CAFGRQGSGYTF
>TRBD1|TRBJ1-5|TRBV28|NA
TGTGCCAGCATCCAGGGACAGGGGGCAAGTCAGCCCCAGCATTTT
CASIQGQGASQPQHF
>NA|TRBJ1-4|TRBV21-1|NA
TGTGCCACCAGTGGGCGGTGTACAGCGGCTAATGAAAAACTGTTTTTT
CATSGRCTAANEKLFF
>TRBD1|TRBJ1-3|TRBV7-2|NA
TGTGCCAGCAGCTTAGGACAGGGGCGCTCTGGAAACACCATATATTTT
CASSLGQGRSGNTIYF
>NA|TRBJ2-4|TRBV2|NA
TGTGCCAGCAGTGGGGCCGCCAAAAACATTCAGTACTTC
CASSGAAKNIQYF
>TRBD1|TRBJ1-5|TRBV19|once
TGTGCCAGCACAACAGGGGCCCGAACCCTTCAGCCCCAGCATTTT
CASTTGARTLQPQHF
>TRBD2|TRBJ2-7|TRBV28|NA
TGTGCCAGCAGCCAAGGGGGTAGCGGGGGCTACGAGCAGTACTTC
CASSQGGSGGYEQYF
>TRBD1|TRBJ1-5|TRBV28|NA
TGTGCCAGCAGTTTGAGCCTGACAGGGGGGTATAGCAATCAGCCCCAGCATTTT
CASSLSLTGGYSNQPQHF
>NA|TRBJ1-6|TRBV27|NA
TGTGCCAGCAGTCCCCGCATAGGCGGCTCCAATTCACCCCTCCACTTT
CASSPRIGGSNSPLHF
>NA|TRBJ1-1|TRBV5-1|NA
TGCGCCAGCAGGCCCATACCCGGCACTGAAGCTTTCTTT
CASRPIPGTEAFF
>TRBD1|TRBJ2-1|TRBV27|NA
TGTGCCACACGGACAGGGATTACTCACAATGAGCAGTTCTTC
CATRTGITHNEQFF
>TRBD1|TRBJ2-1|TRBV7-2|NA
TGTGCCAGCAGCTCGGGACAGGGGCTCTACAATGAGCAGTTCTTC
CASSSGQGLYNEQFF
>TRBD2|TRBJ2-1|TRBV19|NA
TGTGCCAGTAGTCCCAGACTAGCGGGAGGGACCAATGAGCAGTTCTTC
CASSPRLAGGTNEQFF
>NA|TRBJ1-1|TRBV2|NA
TGTGCCAGCAGTCCAGCCCTGAGCGACAGCTCTATTGAAGCTTTCTTT
CASSPALSDSSIEAFF
>NA|TRBJ1-1|TRBV7-9|NA
TGTGCCAGCAGCTTAGGGGAGACAAGGAACACTGAAGCTTTCTTT
CASSLGETRNTEAFF
>TRBD1|TRBJ1-6|TRBV28|once
TGTGCCAGCAGAGGGGGCGGAAGATATTCCTATAATTCACCCCTCCACTTT
CASRGGGRYSYNSPLHF
>TRBD1|TRBJ2-2|TRBV10-3|NA
TGTGCCATCACCGGGACAGGGGACACCGGGGAGCTGTTTTTT
CAITGTGDTGELFF
>TRBD2|TRBJ2-1|TRBV5-8|NA
TGTGCCAGCAGCACTAGCGGGAGGTACAATGAGCAGTTCTTC
CASSTSGRYNEQFF
>TRBD1|TRBJ1-2|TRBV12-3/TRBV12-4|NA
TGTGCCAGCAGCTTAACAGGGGTTGGCTACACCTTC
CASSLTGVGYTF
>NA|TRBJ2-7|TRBV14|NA
TGTGCCAGCAGCCAAGGACATCGGCAGGCTTTCCTGTACTTC
CASSQGHRQAFLYF
>NA|TRBJ2-1|TRBV25-1|NA
TGTGCCAGCAGCCGGCTTAGCGGAGGCTCCTACAATGAGCAGTTCTTC
CASSRLSGGSYNEQFF
>TRBD1|TRBJ1-1|TRBV2|NA
TGTGCCAGCACTAAGGGACAGGGGGGGACTGAAGCTTTCTTT
CASTKGQGGTEAFF
>TRBD1|TRBJ2-4|TRBV6-5|NA
TGTGCCAGCAGGGGGGACAGTCCAAAGTACTTC
CASRGDSPKYF
>TRBD2|TRBJ2-2|TRBV5-6|NA
TGTGCCAGCAGCTCGCCCCCAGCGGGGGGCGTGAACACCGGGGAGCTGTTTTTT
CASSSPPAGGVNTGELFF
>NA|TRBJ1-4|TRBV11-2|NA
TGTGCCAGCAGCCAAAGGGGGTATATTAATGAAAAACTGTTTTTT
CASSQRGYINEKLFF
>TRBD1|TRBJ2-1|TRBV14|NA
TGTGCCAGCAGCCAGGGGACAGGGGGCGCATGGAATGAGCAGTTCTTC
CASSQGTGGAWNEQFF
>NA|TRBJ1-2|TRBV27|NA
TGTGTCAGCAGTTTATTAGGTTCCGGGTATGGCTACACCTTC
CVSSLLGSGYGYTF
>TRBD1|TRBJ1-4|TRBV7-2|NA
TGTGCCAGCAGCGGACAGGGTTATGAAAAACTGTTTTTT
CASSGQGYEKLFF
>NA|TRBJ2-1|TRBV19|once
TGTGCCAGTAGTACCCGAGAGGGGGTAACCTACAATGAGCAGTTCTTC
CASSTREGVTYNEQFF
>TRBD2|TRBJ2-5|TRBV5-1|once
TGCGCCAGCAGCGCGACCGGGACTAGATTTGAGACCCAGTACTTC
CASSATGTRFETQYF
>TRBD1|TRBJ1-1|TRBV27|NA
TGTGCCAGCAGGTCAGGGGGCGCCGGGAACACTGAAGCTTTCTTT
CASRSGGAGNTEAFF
>TRBD1|TRBJ1-1|TRBV29-1|NA
TGCAGCGCGGACCGACAGGGACCGAACACTGAAGCTTTCTTT
CSADRQGPNTEAFF
>TRBD1|TRBJ2-7|TRBV19|few
TGTGCCAGTAGTAGGGACAGAAATTACGAGCAGTACTTC
CASSRDRNYEQYF
>TRBD1|TRBJ1-6|TRBV5-6|NA
TGTGCCAGCAGCGCCCGGGACAGCAATTCACCCCTCCACTTT
CASSARDSNSPLHF
>NA|TRBJ1-1|TRBV9|NA
TGTGCCAGCAGCGGAAACAGGGTCCGAGGGAACACTGAAGCTTTCTTT
CASSGNRVRGNTEAFF
>NA|TRBJ2-7|TRBV27|NA
TGTGCCAGCAGTCCGCGGCGGGGGCTGTACTACGAGCAGTACTTC
CASSPRRGLYYEQYF
>NA|TRBJ1-1|TRBV28|NA
TGTGCCAGCCAAGGACAGACTGAAGCTTTCTTT
CASQGQTEAFF
>TRBD1|TRBJ2-7|TRBV6-2/TRBV6-3|medium-sized
TGTGCCAGCAGTGGATTACGGGACAGCTACGAGCAGTACTTC
CASSGLRDSYEQYF
>NA|TRBJ1-6|TRBV27|NA
TGTGCCAGCAGTTTATTCGAGCGGGGATCACCCCTCCACTTT
CASSLFERGSPLHF
>NA|TRBJ1-1|TRBV6-4|NA
TGTGCCAGCAGTTCCAACATGAACACTGAAGCTTTCTTT
CASSSNMNTEAFF